The clone carrying this T cell receptor beta chain was detected only a few times. This entry comes from a study of blood T cells in healthy people across ages. Combining a sample-barcoded 5' primer with a J-beta primer mix, a second PCR ran for roughly 7 to 12 cycles. One entry per CDR3 protein results from TCRdb running MiXCR on the 5' RACE reads. The top ten hold about 18% of the sample, which has more than 800,000 distinct CDR3 sequences, 29% seen once. CDR1 and CDR2 from the germline V gene are MNHNS and SASEGT. This CDR3 contains 12 residues. V was clipped by 10 bases and J by 4 bases, with 11 bases between them.

The J gene is TRBJ1-5, the V gene TRBV6-1; D is undetermined. The sample was blood. The sequence derives from a woman aged 80 or over in good health. CDR3 DNA sequence: TGTGCCATACCACCCGTTAATCAGCCCCAGCATTTT. Translated, it gives CAIPPVNQPQHF.